The clone carrying this T cell receptor beta chain was seen many times. Its antigen is unidentified. Germline V gene data show CDR1 as SGHNT and CDR2 as YENEEA. V lost 5 bases to trimming and J lost 4 bases, with 20 bases between them. CDR3 size: 16 residues. Construction of the TCR beta libraries employed iRepertoire HTBI primers in conjunction with Arm-PCR of CDR3 regions. Per the original data handling: The study identified about 60 TRBV and 13 to 15 TRBJ segments across samples. Each CDR3 protein gets one entry after TCRdb re-called the multiplex PCR reads with MiXCR. TCRdb's processing, not the study's, gives the V and J calls here. Among around 450,000 distinct CDR3 sequences listed, about a fifth were seen once. The sample's time point: persistent/refractory GD, antithyroid drugs over 5 years with positive TRAb. After RNA was extracted from PBMCs, the TCR library was made from it. These data originate in a study of regulatory T cells in long-lasting Graves disease.

Study-wide findings and caveats: Persistent cases favored TRBV28, TRBJ1-2 and TRBJ2-5. Less diverse TCR repertoires were seen in persistent Graves' patients than in newly diagnosed ones.

The genes are TRBV11-3 and TRBJ1-1; a weak D match, TRBD1 (5 bases). The sample in question was peripheral blood mononuclear cells (PBMCs), obtained when the disease was refractory, from a patient treated with antithyroid drugs. The source is a female donor with Graves disease. The chain's CDR3 is CASSPTSGLGSTEAFF. CDR3 in DNA: TGTGCCAGCAGCCCCACTTCGGGACTGGGAAGCACTGAAGCTTTCTTT.